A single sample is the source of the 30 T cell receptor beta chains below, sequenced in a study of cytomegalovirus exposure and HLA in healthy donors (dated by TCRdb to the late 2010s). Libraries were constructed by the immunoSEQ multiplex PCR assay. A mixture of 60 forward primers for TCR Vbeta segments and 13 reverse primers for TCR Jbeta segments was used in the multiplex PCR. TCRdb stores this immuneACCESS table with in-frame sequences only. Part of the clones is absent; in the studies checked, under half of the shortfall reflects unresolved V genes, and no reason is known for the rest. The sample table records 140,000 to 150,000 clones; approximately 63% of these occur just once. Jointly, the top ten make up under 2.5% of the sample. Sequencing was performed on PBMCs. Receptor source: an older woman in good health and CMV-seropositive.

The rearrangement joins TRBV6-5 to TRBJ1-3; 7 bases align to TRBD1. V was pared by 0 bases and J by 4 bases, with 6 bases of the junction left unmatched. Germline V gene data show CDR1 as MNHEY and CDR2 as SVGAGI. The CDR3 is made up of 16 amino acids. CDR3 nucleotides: TGTGCCAGCAGTTACTCTGCCGGGACAGTGGGAAACACCATATATTTT. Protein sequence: CASSYSAGTVGNTIYF.

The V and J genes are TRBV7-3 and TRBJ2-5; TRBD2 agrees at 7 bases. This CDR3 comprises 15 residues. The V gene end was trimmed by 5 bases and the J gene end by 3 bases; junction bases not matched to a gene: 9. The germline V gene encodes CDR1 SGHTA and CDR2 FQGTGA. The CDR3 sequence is CASSPQAGLKETQYF. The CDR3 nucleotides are TGTGCCAGCAGCCCCCAAGCGGGACTCAAAGAGACCCAGTACTTC.

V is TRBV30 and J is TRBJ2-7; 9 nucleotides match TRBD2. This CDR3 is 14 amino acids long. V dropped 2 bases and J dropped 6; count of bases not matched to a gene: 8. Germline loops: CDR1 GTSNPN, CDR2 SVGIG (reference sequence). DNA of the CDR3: TGTGCCTGGAGTCGGGCTAGCGGGACCCGCGAGCAGTACTTC. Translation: CAWSRASGTREQYF.

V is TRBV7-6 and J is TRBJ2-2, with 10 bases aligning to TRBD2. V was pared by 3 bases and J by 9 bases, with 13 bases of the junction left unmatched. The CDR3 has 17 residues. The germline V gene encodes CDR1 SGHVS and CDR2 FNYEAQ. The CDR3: CASSFTGTSELTRELFF. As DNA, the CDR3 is TGTGCCAGCAGCTTTACCGGGACTAGCGAGCTTACCCGGGAGCTGTTTTTT.

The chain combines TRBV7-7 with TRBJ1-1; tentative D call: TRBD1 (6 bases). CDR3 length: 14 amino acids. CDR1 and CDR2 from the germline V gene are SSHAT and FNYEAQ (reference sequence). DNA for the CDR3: TGTGCTAGCGGGCTCTTAGGGGGGAACACTGAAGCTTTCTTT. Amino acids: CASGLLGGNTEAFF. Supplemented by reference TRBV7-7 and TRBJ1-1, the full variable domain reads GAGVSQSPRYKVTKRGQDVTLRCDPISSHATLYWYQQALGQGPEFLTYFNYEAQPDKSGLPSDRFSAERPEGSISTLTIQRTEQRDSAMYRCASGLLGGNTEAFFGQGTRLTVV.

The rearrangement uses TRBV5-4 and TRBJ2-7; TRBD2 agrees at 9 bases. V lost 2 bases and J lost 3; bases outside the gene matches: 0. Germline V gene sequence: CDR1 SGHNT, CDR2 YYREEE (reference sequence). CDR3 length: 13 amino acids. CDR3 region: CASSFSGSYEQYF. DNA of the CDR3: TGTGCCAGCAGCTTTAGCGGGAGCTACGAGCAGTACTTC.

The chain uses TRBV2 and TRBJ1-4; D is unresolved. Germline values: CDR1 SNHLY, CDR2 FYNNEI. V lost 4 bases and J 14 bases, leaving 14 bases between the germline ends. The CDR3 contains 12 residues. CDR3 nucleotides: TGTGCCAGCAGTGTGAATCCTACCATGCTGTTTTTT. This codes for CASSVNPTMLFF.

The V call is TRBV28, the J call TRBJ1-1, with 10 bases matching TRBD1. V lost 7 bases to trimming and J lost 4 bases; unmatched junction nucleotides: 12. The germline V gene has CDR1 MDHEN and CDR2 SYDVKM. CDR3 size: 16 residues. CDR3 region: CASTPGTGERVTEAFF. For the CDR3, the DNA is TGTGCCAGCACCCCCGGGACAGGGGAGAGAGTCACTGAAGCTTTCTTT. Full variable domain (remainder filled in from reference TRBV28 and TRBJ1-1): DVKVTQSSRYLVKRTGEKVFLECVQDMDHENMFWYRQDPGLGLRLIYFSYDVKMKEKGDIPEGYSVSREKKERFSLILESASTNQTSMYLCASTPGTGERVTEAFFGQGTRLTVV.

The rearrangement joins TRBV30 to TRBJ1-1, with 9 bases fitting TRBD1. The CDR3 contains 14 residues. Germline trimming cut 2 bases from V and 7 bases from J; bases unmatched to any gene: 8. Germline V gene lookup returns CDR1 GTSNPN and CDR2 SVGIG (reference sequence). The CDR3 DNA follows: TGTGCCTGGAGTATCCGGACAGGGGACGGTGAAGCTTTCTTT. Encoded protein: CAWSIRTGDGEAFF. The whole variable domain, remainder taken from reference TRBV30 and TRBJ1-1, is SQTIHQWPATLVQPVGSPLSLECTVEGTSNPNLYWYRQAAGRGLQLLFYSVGIGQISSEVPQNLSASRPQDRQFILSSKKLLLSDSGFYLCAWSIRTGDGEAFFGQGTRLTVV.

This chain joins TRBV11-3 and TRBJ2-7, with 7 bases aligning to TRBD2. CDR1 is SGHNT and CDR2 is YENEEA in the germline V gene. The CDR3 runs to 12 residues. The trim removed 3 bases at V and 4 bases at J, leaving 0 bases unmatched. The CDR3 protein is CASSFGGYEQYF. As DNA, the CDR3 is TGTGCCAGCAGCTTCGGGGGGTACGAGCAGTACTTC.

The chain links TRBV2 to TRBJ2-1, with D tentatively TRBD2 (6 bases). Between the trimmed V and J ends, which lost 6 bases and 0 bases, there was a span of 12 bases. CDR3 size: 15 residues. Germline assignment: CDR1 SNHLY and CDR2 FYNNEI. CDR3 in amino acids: CASRDGTASYNEQFF. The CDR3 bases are TGTGCCAGCAGGGATGGGACTGCCTCCTACAATGAGCAGTTCTTC.

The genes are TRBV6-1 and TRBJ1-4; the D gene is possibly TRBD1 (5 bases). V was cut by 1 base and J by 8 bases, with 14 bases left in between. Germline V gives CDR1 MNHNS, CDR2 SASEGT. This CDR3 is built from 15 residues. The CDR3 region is CASSEVGMRDEKLFF. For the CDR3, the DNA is TGTGCCAGCAGTGAAGTTGGGATGCGGGACGAAAAACTGTTTTTT.

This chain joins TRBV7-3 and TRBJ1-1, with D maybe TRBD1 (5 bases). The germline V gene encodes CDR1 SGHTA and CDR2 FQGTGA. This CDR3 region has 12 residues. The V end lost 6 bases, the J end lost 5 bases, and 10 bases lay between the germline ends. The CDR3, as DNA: TGTGCCAGCAGTACTCCAGGGACTGAAGCTTTCTTT. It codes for CASSTPGTEAFF.

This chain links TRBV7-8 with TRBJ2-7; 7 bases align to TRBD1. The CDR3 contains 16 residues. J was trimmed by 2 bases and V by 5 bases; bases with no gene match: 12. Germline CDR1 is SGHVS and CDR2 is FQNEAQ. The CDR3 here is CASSTRQGGAPYEQYF. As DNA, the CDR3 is TGTGCCAGCAGCACTAGACAGGGCGGAGCTCCCTACGAGCAGTACTTC.

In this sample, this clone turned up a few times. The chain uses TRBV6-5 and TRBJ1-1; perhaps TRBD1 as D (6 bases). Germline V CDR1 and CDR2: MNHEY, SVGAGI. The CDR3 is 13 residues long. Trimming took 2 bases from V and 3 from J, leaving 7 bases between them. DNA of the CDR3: TGTGCCAGCAGTTACACAGGGTACACTGAAGCTTTCTTT. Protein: CASSYTGYTEAFF.

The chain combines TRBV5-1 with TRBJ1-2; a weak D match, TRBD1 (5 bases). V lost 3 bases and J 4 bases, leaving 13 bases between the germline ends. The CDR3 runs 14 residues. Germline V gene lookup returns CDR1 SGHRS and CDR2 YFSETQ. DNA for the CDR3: TGCGCCAGCAGCTCGGGGGGGGAAACCTATGGCTACACCTTC. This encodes CASSSGGETYGYTF.

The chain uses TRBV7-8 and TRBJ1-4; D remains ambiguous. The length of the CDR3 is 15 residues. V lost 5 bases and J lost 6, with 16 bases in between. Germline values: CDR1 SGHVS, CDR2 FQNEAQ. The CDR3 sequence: CASSTDGLSYEKLFF. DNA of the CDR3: TGTGCCAGCAGCACTGACGGACTTTCATATGAAAAACTGTTTTTT.

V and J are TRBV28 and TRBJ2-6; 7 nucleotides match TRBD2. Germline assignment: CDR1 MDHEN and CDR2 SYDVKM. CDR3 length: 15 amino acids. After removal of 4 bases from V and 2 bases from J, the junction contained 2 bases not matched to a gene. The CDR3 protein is CASSSAGAGANVLTF. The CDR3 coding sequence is TGTGCCAGCAGTTCGGCGGGGGCTGGGGCCAACGTCCTGACTTTC.

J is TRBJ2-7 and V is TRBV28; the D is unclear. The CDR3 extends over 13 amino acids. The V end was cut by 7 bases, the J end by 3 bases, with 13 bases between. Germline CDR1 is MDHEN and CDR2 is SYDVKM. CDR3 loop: CASTPTGYYEQYF. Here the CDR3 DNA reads TGTGCCAGCACCCCGACTGGATACTACGAGCAGTACTTC.

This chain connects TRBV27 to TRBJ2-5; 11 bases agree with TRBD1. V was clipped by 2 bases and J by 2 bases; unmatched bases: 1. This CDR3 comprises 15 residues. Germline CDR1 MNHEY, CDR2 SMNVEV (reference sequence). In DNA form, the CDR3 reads TGTGCCAGCAGTTTAGGGACAGGGGGGCAAGAGACCCAGTACTTC. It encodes CASSLGTGGQETQYF.

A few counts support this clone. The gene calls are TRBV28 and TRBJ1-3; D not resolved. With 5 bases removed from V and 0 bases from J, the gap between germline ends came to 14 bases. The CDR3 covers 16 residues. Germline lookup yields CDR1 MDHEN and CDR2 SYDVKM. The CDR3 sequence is CASSTLGFASGNTIYF. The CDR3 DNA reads TGTGCCAGCAGTACCCTCGGGTTTGCCTCTGGAAACACCATATATTTT.

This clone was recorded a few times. CDR3 bases: TGTGCCAGCTCAAAGGGACAGGCGAACACTGAAGCTTTCTTT. Protein product: CASSKGQANTEAFF. The chain has TRBV18 and TRBJ1-1; TRBD1 matches 8 bases. The CDR3 spans 14 residues. Losses at the gene ends were 5 bases for V and 1 base for J; bases not matched to a gene: 3. Germline CDR1 is KGHSH and CDR2 is LQKENI. Variable domain in full (rest from reference TRBV18 and TRBJ1-1): NAGVMQNPRHLVRRRGQEARLRCSPMKGHSHVYWYRQLPEEGLKFMVYLQKENIIDESGMPKERFSAEFPKEGPSILRIQQVVRGDSAAYFCASSKGQANTEAFFGQGTRLTVV.

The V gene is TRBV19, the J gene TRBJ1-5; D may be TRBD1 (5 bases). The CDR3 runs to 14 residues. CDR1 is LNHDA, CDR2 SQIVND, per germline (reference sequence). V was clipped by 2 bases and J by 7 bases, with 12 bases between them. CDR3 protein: CASSIPGGTQPQHF. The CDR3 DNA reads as TGTGCCAGTAGTATACCGGGGGGTACCCAGCCCCAGCATTTT.

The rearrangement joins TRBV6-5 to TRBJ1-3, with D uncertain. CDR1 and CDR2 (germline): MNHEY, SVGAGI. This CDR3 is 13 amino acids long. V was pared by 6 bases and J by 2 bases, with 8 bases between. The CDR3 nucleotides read TGTGCCAGCAGCCGGACTCCTGGAAACACCATATATTTT. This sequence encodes CASSRTPGNTIYF.

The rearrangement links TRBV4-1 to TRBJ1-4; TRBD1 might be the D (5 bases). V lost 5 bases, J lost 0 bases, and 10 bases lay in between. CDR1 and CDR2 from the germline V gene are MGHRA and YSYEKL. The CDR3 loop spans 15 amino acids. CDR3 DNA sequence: TGCGCCAGCAGCTCCCAGACAGCAACTAATGAAAAACTGTTTTTT. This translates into CASSSQTATNEKLFF.

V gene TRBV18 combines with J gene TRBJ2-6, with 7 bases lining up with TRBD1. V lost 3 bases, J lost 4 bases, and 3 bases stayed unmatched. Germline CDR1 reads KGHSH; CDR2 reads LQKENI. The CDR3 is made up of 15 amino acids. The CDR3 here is CASSPTGFGANVLTF. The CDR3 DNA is TGTGCCAGCTCACCGACAGGGTTCGGGGCCAACGTCCTGACTTTC.

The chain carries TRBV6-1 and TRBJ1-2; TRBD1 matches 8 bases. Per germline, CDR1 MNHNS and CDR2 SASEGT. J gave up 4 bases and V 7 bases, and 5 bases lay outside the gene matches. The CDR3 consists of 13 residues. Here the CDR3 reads CASTADRVYGYTF. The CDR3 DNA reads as TGTGCCAGCACTGCGGACAGGGTCTATGGCTACACCTTC.

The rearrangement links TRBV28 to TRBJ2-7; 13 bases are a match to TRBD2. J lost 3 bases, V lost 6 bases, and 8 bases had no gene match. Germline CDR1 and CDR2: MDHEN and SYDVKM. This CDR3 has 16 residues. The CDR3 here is CASRPLGLAGNYEQYF. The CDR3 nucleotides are TGTGCCAGCAGGCCCCTGGGACTAGCGGGGAACTACGAGCAGTACTTC.

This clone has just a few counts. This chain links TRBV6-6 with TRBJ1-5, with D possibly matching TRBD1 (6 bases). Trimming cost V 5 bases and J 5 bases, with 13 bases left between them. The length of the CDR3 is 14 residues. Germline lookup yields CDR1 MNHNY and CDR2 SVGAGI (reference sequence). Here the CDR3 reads CASSDGRGDQPQHF. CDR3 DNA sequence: TGTGCCAGCAGTGACGGGAGGGGGGATCAGCCCCAGCATTTT.

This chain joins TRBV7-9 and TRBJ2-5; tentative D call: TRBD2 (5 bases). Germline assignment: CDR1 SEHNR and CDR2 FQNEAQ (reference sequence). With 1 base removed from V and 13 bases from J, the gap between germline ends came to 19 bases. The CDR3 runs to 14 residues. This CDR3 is CASSLGSDSGNVYF. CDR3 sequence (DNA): TGTGCCAGCAGCTTAGGATCCGACTCCGGGAATGTGTACTTC.